The 21 T cell receptor beta chains below all came from one sample that was sequenced in a study of cytomegalovirus exposure and HLA in healthy donors listed by TCRdb under 2017. The library was produced with the immunoSEQ multiplex PCR assay. Here the immuneACCESS table is served through TCRdb, limited to in-frame sequences with V and J called. Missing clones are a known gap in these copies; in checked studies unresolved V genes cover under half, and the rest lacks a known reason. The sample profile shows some 43,000 clones; roughly nine tenths of them were found once. The ten largest clones take up 5.5% to 6.5% of the sample. The specimen was PBMCs. The source is a man aged 18-30 years in good health and CMV-seronegative.

The V and J genes are TRBV7-9 and TRBJ2-7, with a possible D match to TRBD2 (7 bases). In germline, CDR1 is SEHNR, CDR2 FQNEAQ (reference sequence). V lost 1 base and J lost 7, with 14 bases in between. This CDR3 region has 14 residues. CDR3 bases: TGTGCCAGCAGCTTAGATGGGGGGGCGCGGGAGCAGTACTTC. Translating it yields CASSLDGGAREQYF.

As DNA, the CDR3 is TGTGCCATCAGTGCAGGGGGCTACAATGAGCAGTTCTTC. Its translation is CAISAGGYNEQFF. V gene TRBV10-3 combines with J gene TRBJ2-1; TRBD1 aligns across 7 bases. Unmatched junction bases numbered 0, after V lost 4 bases and J lost 3 bases. The CDR3 has 13 residues. Germline loops: CDR1 ENHRY, CDR2 SYGVKD.

The CDR3 loop is CASKPGTGNNEQFF. CDR3 coding DNA: TGCGCCAGCAAGCCCGGGACAGGGAACAATGAGCAGTTCTTC. The V gene is TRBV5-1, the J gene TRBJ2-1, with 9 nucleotides matching TRBD1. The germline CDR1 and CDR2 sequences are SGHRS and YFSETQ. Losses at the gene ends were 6 bases for V and 5 bases for J; bases not matched to a gene: 6. The CDR3 runs to 14 residues.

This chain uses TRBV7-9 with TRBJ2-3; tentatively, D is TRBD2 (5 bases). The germline CDR1 and CDR2 sequences are SEHNR and FQNEAQ (reference sequence). This CDR3 region has 13 residues. Trimming took off 6 bases at V and 4 bases at J, with 11 bases between the two ends. Here the CDR3 reads CASRLEGPDTQYF. CDR3 sequence (DNA): TGTGCCAGCAGACTCGAGGGCCCAGATACGCAGTATTTT.

The chain links TRBV5-1 to TRBJ2-3; 7 bases fit TRBD1. The trim removed 4 bases at V and 2 bases at J, leaving 10 bases unmatched. The CDR3 covers 16 residues. Germline values: CDR1 SGHRS, CDR2 YFSETQ. CDR3 residues: CASSLRQGPSTDTQYF. The CDR3 nucleotides read TGCGCCAGCAGCCTTCGACAGGGCCCTTCCACAGATACGCAGTATTTT.

This chain connects TRBV28 to TRBJ1-6; tentatively, D is TRBD1 (5 bases). Per the germline V gene, CDR1 is MDHEN and CDR2 is SYDVKM. The CDR3 contains 17 residues. With 5 bases removed from V and 3 bases from J, the gap between germline ends came to 17 bases. The CDR3 loop reads CASSGPGGGYYNSPLHF. CDR3 nucleotides: TGTGCCAGCAGTGGACCCGGGGGGGGTTACTATAATTCACCCCTCCACTTT. Full variable domain (outside the CDR3, taken from reference TRBV28 and TRBJ1-6): DVKVTQSSRYLVKRTGEKVFLECVQDMDHENMFWYRQDPGLGLRLIYFSYDVKMKEKGDIPEGYSVSREKKERFSLILESASTNQTSMYLCASSGPGGGYYNSPLHFGNGTRLTVT.

This clone was seen only a few times. This chain links TRBV15 with TRBJ1-3, with D perhaps matching TRBD1 (5 bases). Trimming shortened V by 4 bases and J by 0 bases, and 10 bases separated the two germline ends. From germline, CDR1 is LNHNV and CDR2 YYDKDF (reference sequence). The CDR3 length is 15 residues. CDR3 protein: CATSKGQSSGNTIYF. DNA for the CDR3: TGTGCCACCAGCAAAGGACAAAGCTCTGGAAACACCATATATTTT.

The DNA for the CDR3 is TGTGCCAGCAGTTTTCCAACCAGCGGGGGCTCCTACGAGCAGTACTTC. The encoded protein is CASSFPTSGGSYEQYF. This chain links TRBV28 with TRBJ2-7, with 8 bases that match TRBD2. V lost 3 bases to trimming and J lost 0 bases; unmatched junction nucleotides: 7. Germline CDR1 is MDHEN and CDR2 is SYDVKM. The CDR3 is 16 residues long.

The chain employs TRBV5-1 and TRBJ2-2, with 9 bases aligning to TRBD2. Germline CDR1 and CDR2: SGHRS and YFSETQ. The CDR3 loop spans 17 amino acids. The trim removed 1 base at V and 1 base at J, leaving 5 bases unmatched. CDR3 sequence: CASSLLAGSLNTGELFF. The DNA of the CDR3 is TGCGCCAGCAGCTTGCTAGCGGGGAGCCTGAACACCGGGGAGCTGTTTTTT.

The DNA for the CDR3 is TGTGCCAGCAGTGAGGAACCGGGACAGGGGTCCGGGGAGCTGTTTTTT. This gives the protein CASSEEPGQGSGELFF. The chain carries TRBV25-1 and TRBJ2-2; 10 bases are a match to TRBD1. The CDR3 sequence is 16 residues long. Unmatched junction bases numbered 7, after V lost 3 bases and J lost 6 bases. The V gene's germline CDR1 is MGHDK and CDR2 SYGVNS.

This sequence joins TRBV7-2 and TRBJ1-5; no reliable D call. The V end was cut by 8 bases, the J end by 2 bases, with 10 bases between. Germline assignment: CDR1 SGHTA and CDR2 FQGNSA. The CDR3 is made up of 13 amino acids. CDR3 residues: CASGVRGNQPQHF. DNA for the CDR3: TGTGCCAGCGGCGTGCGGGGCAATCAGCCCCAGCATTTT.

In DNA form, the CDR3 reads TGTGCCAGCAGTGAGACAGGGTTGGGAACTGAAGCTTTCTTT. Protein product: CASSETGLGTEAFF. The chain links TRBV2 to TRBJ1-1; 7 positions agree with TRBD1. This CDR3 region has 14 residues. With 3 bases clipped from V and 5 bases from J, the junction kept 6 bases outside the gene matches. CDR1 SNHLY and CDR2 FYNNEI come from the germline V gene.

The chain links TRBV5-1 to TRBJ1-2, with D maybe TRBD1 (5 bases). In germline, CDR1 is SGHRS, CDR2 YFSETQ. Between the trimmed V and J ends, which lost 1 base and 4 bases, there was a span of 11 bases. There are 14 residues in the CDR3. The CDR3 nucleotides are TGCGCCAGCAGCTTGTTACAGGAGGGCTATGGCTACACCTTC. It specifies CASSLLQEGYGYTF.

This sequence joins TRBV19 and TRBJ2-3, with TRBD2 matching 10 bases. The CDR3 has 15 residues. V shed 6 bases, J shed 5 bases, and the junction held 8 bases outside the gene matches. The germline gives CDR1 LNHDA, CDR2 SQIVND (reference sequence). For the CDR3, the DNA is TGTGCCAGTAGCCCATCTCTAGCGGGGGAAGATACGCAGTATTTT. Residues: CASSPSLAGEDTQYF.

This chain connects TRBV6-5 to TRBJ2-3; D ambiguous. V was shortened by 2 bases and J by 6 bases, with 12 bases between the two germline ends. Germline V gene lookup returns CDR1 MNHEY and CDR2 SVGAGI. The CDR3 covers 14 residues. The CDR3 region is CASSYGLVTDTQYF. Written as DNA, the CDR3 is TGTGCCAGCAGTTACGGCCTAGTAACGGATACGCAGTATTTT.

The rearrangement joins TRBV9 to TRBJ1-5, with 7 bases identical to TRBD1. Germline assignment: CDR1 SGDLS and CDR2 YYNGEE. This CDR3 has 15 amino acids. J was trimmed by 3 bases and V by 2 bases; bases with no gene match: 5. In DNA, the CDR3 is TGTGCCAGCAGCGTTAGGGGGACAGCCAATCAGCCCCAGCATTTT. Its protein product is CASSVRGTANQPQHF.

This chain connects TRBV11-2 to TRBJ2-1; maybe TRBD1 (6 bases). The ends were cut back, 4 bases at V and 6 bases at J, with 19 bases in the middle. The CDR3 has 16 residues. Germline CDR1 SGHAT, CDR2 FQNNGV. The CDR3 loop is CASSSHRAFSGNEQFF. Here the CDR3 DNA reads TGTGCCAGCAGCTCCCACAGGGCATTTTCGGGCAATGAGCAGTTCTTC.

The chain combines TRBV6-4 with TRBJ2-7; 12 nucleotides align to TRBD2. The V and J ends lost 4 bases and 2 bases, in that order; junction bases with no gene match: 3. The CDR3 sequence is 15 residues long. The germline CDR1 and CDR2 sequences are MRHNA and SNTAGT. Here the CDR3 reads CASSVGLAGTYEQYF. The DNA of the CDR3 is TGTGCCAGCAGTGTCGGACTAGCGGGGACCTACGAGCAGTACTTC.

V usage is TRBV7-9 and J usage is TRBJ2-7; 8 bases match TRBD1. Trimming cost V 3 bases and J 5 bases; bases outside gene matches: 6. Looked up from germline, CDR1 is SEHNR and CDR2 is FQNEAQ (reference sequence). The CDR3 contains 14 residues. The CDR3 nucleotides read TGTGCCAGCAGCTTGGACAGGGCGTCACACGAGCAGTACTTC. Translation gives CASSLDRASHEQYF.

This chain joins TRBV7-2 and TRBJ2-2; 9 nucleotides match TRBD1. The V segment lost 5 bases and the J segment 0 bases; nucleotides outside the gene matches: 10. This CDR3 has 18 residues. CDR1 SGHTA and CDR2 FQGNSA come from the germline V gene. The CDR3 DNA follows: TGTGCCAGCAGCAGAAGACAGGGGGGAGCCACGAACACCGGGGAGCTGTTTTTT. Protein sequence: CASSRRQGGATNTGELFF.

This chain connects TRBV13 to TRBJ1-4; D is perhaps TRBD1 (6 bases). This CDR3 is 14 amino acids long. The ends were cut back, 4 bases at V and 6 bases at J, with 12 bases in the middle. The germline V gene has CDR1 PRHDT and CDR2 FYEKMQ (reference sequence). CDR3 bases: TGTGCCAGCAGCTCCCGGACAGAATATGAAAAACTGTTTTTT. Translation: CASSSRTEYEKLFF.